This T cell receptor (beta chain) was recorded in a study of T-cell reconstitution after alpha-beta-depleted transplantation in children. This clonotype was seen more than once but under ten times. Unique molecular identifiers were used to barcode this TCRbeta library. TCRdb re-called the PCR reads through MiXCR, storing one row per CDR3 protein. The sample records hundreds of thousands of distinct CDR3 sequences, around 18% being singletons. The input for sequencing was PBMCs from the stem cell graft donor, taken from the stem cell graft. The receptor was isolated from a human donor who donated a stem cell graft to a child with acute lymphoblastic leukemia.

The DNA for the CDR3 is TGTGCCAGCACCACCGGGACAGGGAGCCACGAGCAGTACTTC. It specifies CASTTGTGSHEQYF. The chain recombines TRBV16 with TRBJ2-7; 9 bases are a match to TRBD1. The germline gives CDR1 KGHSY, CDR2 FQNENV. The ends lost 7 bases at V and 5 bases at J; junction bases unmatched: 9. The CDR3 sequence is 14 residues long.